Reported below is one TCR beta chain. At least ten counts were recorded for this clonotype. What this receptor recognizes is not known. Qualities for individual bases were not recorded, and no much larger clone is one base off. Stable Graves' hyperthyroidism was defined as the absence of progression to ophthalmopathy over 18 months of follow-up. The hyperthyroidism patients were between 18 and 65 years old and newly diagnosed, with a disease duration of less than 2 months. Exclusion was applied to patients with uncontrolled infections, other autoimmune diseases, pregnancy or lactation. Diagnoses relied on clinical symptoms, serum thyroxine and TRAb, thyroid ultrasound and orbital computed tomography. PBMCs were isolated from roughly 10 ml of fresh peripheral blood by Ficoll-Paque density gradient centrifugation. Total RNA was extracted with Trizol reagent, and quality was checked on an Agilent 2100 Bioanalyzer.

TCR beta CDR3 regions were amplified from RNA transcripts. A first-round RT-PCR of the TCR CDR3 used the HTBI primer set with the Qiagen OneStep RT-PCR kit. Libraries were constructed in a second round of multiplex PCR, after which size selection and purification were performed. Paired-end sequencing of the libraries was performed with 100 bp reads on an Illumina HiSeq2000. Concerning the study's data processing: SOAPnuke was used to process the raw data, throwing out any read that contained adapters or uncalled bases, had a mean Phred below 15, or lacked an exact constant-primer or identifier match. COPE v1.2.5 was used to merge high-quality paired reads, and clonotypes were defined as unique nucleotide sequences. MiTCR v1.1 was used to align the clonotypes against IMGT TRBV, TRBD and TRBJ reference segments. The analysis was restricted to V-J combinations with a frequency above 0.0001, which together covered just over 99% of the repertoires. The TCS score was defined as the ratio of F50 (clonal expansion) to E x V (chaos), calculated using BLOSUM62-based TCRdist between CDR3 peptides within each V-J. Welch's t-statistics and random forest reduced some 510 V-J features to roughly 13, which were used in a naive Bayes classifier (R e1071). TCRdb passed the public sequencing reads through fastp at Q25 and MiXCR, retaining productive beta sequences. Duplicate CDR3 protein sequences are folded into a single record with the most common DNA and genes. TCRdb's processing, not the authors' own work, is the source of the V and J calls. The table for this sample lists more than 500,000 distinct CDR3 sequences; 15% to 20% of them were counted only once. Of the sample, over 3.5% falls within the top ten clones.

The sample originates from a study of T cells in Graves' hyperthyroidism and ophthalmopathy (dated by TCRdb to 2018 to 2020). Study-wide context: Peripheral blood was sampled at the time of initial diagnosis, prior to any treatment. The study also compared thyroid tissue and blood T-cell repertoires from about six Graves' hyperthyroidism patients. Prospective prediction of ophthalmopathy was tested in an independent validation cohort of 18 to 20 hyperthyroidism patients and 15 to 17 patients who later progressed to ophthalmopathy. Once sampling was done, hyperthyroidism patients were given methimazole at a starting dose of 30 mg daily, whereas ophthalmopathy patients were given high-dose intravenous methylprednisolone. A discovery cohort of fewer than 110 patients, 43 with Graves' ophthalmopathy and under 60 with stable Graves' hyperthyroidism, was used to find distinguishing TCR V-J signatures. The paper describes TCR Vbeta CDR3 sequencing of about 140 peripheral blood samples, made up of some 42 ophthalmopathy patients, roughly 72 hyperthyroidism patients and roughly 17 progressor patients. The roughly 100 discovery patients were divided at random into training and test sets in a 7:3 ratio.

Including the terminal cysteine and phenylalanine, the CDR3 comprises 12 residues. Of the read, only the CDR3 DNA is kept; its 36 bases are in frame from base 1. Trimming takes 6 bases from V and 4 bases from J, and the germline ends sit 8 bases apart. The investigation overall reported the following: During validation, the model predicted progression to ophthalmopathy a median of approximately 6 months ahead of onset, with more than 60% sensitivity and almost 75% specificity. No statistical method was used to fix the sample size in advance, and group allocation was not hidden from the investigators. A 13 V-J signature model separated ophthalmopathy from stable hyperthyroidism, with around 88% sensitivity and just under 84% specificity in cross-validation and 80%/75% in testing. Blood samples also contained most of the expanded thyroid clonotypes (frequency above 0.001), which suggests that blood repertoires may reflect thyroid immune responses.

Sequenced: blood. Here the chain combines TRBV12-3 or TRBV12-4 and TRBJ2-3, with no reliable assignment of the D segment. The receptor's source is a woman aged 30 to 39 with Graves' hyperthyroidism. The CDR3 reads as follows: CASSLLADTQYF. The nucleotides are TGTGCCAGCAGCTTATTAGCAGATACGCAGTATTTT.